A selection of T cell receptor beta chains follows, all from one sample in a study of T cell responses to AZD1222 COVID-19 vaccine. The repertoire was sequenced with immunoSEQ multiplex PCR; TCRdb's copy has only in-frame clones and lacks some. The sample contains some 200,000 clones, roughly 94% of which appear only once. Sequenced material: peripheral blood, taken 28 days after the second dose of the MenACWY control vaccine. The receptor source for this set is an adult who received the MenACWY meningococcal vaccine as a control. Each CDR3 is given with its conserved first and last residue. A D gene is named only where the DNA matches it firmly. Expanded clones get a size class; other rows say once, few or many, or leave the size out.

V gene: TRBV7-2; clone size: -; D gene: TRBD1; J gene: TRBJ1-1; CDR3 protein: CASSRPGQGGNTEAFF; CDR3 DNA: TGTGCCAGCAGCAGACCAGGGCAGGGGGGGAACACTGAAGCTTTCTTT
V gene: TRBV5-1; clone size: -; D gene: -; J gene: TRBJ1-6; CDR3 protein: CASSLWDNSPLHF; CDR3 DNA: TGCGCCAGCAGCTTGTGGGATAATTCACCCCTCCACTTT
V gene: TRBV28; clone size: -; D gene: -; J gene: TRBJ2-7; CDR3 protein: CASRRKGTGFYEQYF; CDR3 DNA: TGTGCCAGCAGACGAAAGGGGACGGGATTCTACGAGCAGTACTTC
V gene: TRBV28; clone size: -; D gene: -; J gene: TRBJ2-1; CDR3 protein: CASSLVDQGQFF; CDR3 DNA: TGTGCCAGCAGTTTAGTGGACCAAGGGCAGTTCTTC
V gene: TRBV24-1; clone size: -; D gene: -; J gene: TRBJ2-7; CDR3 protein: CATSDFRQPDEQYF; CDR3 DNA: TGTGCCACCAGTGATTTTAGACAACCAGACGAGCAGTACTTC
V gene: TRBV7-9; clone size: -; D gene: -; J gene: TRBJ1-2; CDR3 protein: CASSLDGYGYTF; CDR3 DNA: TGTGCCAGCAGCCTCGACGGCTATGGCTACACCTTC
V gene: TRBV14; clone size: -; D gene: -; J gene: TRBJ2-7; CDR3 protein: CASSQYPLYEQYF; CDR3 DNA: TGTGCCAGCAGCCAATATCCCCTGTACGAGCAGTACTTC
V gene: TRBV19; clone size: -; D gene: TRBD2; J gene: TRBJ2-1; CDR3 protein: CASSIDSGSYNEQFF; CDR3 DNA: TGTGCCAGTAGTATAGATAGCGGGTCCTACAATGAGCAGTTCTTC
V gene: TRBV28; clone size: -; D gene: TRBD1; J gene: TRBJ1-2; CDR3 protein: CASSSTGTGGGYTF; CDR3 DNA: TGTGCCAGCAGCTCCACCGGGACAGGGGGAGGCTACACCTTC
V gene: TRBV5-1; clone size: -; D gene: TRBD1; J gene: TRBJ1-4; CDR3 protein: CASSPAGQADEKLFF; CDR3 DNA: TGCGCCAGCAGCCCAGCGGGACAGGCTGATGAAAAACTGTTTTTT
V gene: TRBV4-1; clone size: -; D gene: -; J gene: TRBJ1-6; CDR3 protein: CASSQGGYNSPLHF; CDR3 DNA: TGCGCCAGCAGCCAAGGAGGGTATAATTCACCCCTCCACTTT
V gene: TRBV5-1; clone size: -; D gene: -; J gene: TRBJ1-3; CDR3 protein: CASSPGTSGNTIYF; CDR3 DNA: TGCGCCAGCAGCCCAGGGACCTCTGGAAACACCATATATTTT
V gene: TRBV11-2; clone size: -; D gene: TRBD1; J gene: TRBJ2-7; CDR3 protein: CASSVTGASYEQYF; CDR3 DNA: TGTGCCAGCAGCGTCACAGGGGCGTCCTACGAGCAGTACTTC
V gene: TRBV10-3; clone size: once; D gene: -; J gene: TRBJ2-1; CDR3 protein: CAIGVGSRDNEQFF; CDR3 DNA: TGTGCCATAGGGGTCGGGTCTAGGGACAATGAGCAGTTCTTC
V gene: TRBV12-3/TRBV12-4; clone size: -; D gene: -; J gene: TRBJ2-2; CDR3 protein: CASSLAGGELFF; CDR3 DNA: TGTGCCAGCAGTTTAGCGGGAGGGGAGCTGTTTTTT
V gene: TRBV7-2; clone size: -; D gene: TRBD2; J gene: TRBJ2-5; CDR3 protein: CASSQWTSGSETQYF; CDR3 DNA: TGTGCCAGCAGCCAGTGGACTAGCGGGAGTGAGACCCAGTACTTC
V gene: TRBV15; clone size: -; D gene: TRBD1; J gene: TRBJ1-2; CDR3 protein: CATSRPDQGGYGYTF; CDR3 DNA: TGTGCCACCAGCCGCCCCGATCAGGGGGGCTATGGCTACACCTTC
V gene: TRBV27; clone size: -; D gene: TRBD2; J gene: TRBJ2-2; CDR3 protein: CASSYGGTGELFF; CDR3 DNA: TGTGCCAGCAGTTACGGGGGGACCGGGGAGCTGTTTTTT
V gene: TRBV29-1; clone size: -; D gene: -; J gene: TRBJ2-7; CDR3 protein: CSVEEGGTSSYEQYF; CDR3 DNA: TGCAGCGTTGAAGAAGGTGGGACCTCCTCCTACGAGCAGTACTTC
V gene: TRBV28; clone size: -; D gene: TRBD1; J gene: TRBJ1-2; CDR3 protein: CASSQGQPYGYTF; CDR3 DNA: TGTGCCAGCAGCCAGGGACAGCCTTATGGCTACACCTTC
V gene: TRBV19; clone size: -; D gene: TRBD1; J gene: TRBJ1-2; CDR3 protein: CASSPSMDRGDYGYTF; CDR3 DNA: TGTGCCAGTAGTCCATCGATGGACAGGGGTGACTATGGCTACACCTTC
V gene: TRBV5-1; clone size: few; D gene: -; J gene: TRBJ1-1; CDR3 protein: CASSPRSFGRQHTEAFF; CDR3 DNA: TGCGCCAGCAGCCCCCGATCCTTCGGTCGACAGCACACTGAAGCTTTCTTT
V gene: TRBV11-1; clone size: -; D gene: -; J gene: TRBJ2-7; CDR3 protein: CASSYGPAYEQYF; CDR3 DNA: TGTGCCAGCAGCTACGGGCCTGCCTACGAGCAGTACTTC
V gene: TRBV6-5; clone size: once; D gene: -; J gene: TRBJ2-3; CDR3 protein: CASSYGVPNTDTQYF; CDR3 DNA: TGTGCCAGCAGTTACGGGGTGCCAAACACAGATACGCAGTATTTT
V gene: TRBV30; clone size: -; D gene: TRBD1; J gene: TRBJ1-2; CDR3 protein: CAWTRGESGYTF; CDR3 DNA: TGTGCCTGGACCAGGGGGGAGAGTGGCTACACCTTC
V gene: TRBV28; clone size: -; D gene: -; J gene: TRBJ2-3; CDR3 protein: CASSLSYTDTQYF; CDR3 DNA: TGTGCCAGCAGTTTATCTTACACAGATACGCAGTATTTT
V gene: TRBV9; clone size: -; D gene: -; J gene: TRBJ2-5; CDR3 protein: CASSDRVYQETQYF; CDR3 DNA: TGTGCCAGCAGCGACCGAGTGTACCAAGAGACCCAGTACTTC
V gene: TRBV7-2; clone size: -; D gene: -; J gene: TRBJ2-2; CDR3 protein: CASRLNTGELFF; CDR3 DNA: TGTGCCAGCAGACTAAACACCGGGGAGCTGTTTTTT
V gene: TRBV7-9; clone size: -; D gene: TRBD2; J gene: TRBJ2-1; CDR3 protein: CASSRAGARYNEQFF; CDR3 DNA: TGTGCCAGCAGCCGAGCGGGAGCGCGCTACAATGAGCAGTTCTTC